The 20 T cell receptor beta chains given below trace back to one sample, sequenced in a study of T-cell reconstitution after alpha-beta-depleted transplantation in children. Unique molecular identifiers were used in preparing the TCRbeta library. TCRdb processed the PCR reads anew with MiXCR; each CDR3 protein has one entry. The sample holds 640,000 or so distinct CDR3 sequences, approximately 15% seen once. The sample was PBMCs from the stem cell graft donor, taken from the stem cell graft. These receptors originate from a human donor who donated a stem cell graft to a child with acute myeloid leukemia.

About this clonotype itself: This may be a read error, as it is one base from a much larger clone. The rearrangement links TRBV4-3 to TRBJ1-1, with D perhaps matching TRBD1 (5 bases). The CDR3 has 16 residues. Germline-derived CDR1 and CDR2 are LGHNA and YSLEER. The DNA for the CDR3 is TGCGCCAGCAGCCAAGAACTGGGACTAGGGAATACTGAACCTTTCTTT. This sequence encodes CASSQELGLGNTEPFF.

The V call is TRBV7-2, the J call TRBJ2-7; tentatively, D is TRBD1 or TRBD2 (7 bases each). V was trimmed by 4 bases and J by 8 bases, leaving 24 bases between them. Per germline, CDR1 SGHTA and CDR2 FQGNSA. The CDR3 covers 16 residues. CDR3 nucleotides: TGTGCCAGCAGCTCGATCGCTTTGCCAGGGGGAGGGAAGCAGTACTTC. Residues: CASSSIALPGGGKQYF.

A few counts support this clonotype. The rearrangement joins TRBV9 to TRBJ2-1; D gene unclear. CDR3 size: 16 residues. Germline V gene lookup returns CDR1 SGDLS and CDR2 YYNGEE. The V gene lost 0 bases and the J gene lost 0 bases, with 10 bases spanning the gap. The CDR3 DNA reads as TGTGCCAGCAGCGTAGGAGGATCGAGCTCCTACAATGAGCAGTTCTTC. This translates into CASSVGGSSSYNEQFF. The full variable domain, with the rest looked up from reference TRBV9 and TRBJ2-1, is DSGVTQTPKHLITATGQRVTLRCSPRSGDLSVYWYQQSLDQGLQFLIQYYNGEERAKGNILERFSAQQFPDLHSELNLSSLELGDSALYFCASSVGGSSSYNEQFFGPGTRLTVL.

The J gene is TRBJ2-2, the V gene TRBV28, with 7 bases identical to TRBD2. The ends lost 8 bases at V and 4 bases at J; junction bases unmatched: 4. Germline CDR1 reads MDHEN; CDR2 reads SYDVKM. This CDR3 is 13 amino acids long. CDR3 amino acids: CASSRLATGELFF. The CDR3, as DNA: TGTGCCAGCTCAAGACTAGCCACCGGGGAGCTGTTTTTT.

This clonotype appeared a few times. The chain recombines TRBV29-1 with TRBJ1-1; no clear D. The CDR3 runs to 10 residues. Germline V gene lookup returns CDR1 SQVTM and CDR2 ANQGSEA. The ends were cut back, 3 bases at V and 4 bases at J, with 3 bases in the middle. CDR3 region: CSVDSTEAFF. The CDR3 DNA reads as TGCAGCGTTGACAGCACTGAAGCTTTCTTT. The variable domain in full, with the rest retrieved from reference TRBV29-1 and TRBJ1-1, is SAVISQKPSRDICQRGTSLTIQCQVDSQVTMMFWYRQQPGQSLTLIATANQGSEATYESGFVIDKFPISRPNLTFSTLTVSNMSPEDSSIYLCSVDSTEAFFGQGTRLTVV.

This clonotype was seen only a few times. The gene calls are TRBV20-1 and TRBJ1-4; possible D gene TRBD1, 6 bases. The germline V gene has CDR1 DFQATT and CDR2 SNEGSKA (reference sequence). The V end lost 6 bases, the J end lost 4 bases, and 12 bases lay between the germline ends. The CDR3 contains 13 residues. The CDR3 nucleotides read TGCAGTGCAAAAAGACAGGATAATGAAAAACTGTTTTTT. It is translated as CSAKRQDNEKLFF.

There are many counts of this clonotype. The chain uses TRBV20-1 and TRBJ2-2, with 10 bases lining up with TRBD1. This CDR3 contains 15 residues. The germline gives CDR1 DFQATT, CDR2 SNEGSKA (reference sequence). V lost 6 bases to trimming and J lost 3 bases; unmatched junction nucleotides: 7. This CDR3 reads CSAGRQGADTGELFF. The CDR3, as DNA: TGCAGTGCGGGTCGACAGGGGGCGGACACCGGGGAGCTGTTTTTT.

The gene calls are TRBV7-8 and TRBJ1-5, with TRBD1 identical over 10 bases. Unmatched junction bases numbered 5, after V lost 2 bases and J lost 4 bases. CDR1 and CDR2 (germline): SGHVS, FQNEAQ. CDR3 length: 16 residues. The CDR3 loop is CASSLRQGAGNQPQHF. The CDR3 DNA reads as TGTGCCAGCAGCTTAAGACAGGGGGCCGGGAATCAGCCCCAGCATTTT.

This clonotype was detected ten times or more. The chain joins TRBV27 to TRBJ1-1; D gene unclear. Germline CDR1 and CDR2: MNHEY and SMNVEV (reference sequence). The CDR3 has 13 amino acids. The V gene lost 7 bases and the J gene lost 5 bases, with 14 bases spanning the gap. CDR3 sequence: CASTRGFGTEAFF. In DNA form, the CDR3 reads TGTGCCAGCACTCGAGGTTTTGGTACTGAAGCTTTCTTT.

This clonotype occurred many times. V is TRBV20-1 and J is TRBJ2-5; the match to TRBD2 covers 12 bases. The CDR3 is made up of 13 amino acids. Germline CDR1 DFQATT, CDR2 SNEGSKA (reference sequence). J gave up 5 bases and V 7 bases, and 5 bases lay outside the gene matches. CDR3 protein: CSVWTSGVETQYF. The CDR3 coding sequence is TGCAGTGTCTGGACTAGCGGGGTTGAGACCCAGTACTTC.

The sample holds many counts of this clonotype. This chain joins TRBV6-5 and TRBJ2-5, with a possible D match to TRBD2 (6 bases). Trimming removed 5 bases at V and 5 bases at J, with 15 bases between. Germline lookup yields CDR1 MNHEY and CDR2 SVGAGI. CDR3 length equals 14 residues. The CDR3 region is CASSTGGAGETQYF. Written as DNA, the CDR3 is TGTGCCAGCAGTACCGGGGGAGCTGGGGAGACCCAGTACTTC.

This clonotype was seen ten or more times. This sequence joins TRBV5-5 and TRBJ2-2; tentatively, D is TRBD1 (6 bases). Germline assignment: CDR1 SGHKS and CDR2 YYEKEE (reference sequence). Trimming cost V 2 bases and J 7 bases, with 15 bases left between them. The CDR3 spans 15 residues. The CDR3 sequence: CASSFGEQGFGELFF. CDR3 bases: TGTGCCAGCAGCTTCGGTGAACAGGGTTTCGGGGAGCTGTTTTTT.

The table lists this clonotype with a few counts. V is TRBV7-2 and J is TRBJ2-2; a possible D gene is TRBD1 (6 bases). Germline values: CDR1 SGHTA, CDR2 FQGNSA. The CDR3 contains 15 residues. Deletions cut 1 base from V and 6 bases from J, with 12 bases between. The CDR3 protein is CASSLGRGWSGELFF. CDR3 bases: TGTGCCAGCAGCTTAGGCAGGGGATGGTCCGGGGAGCTGTTTTTT.

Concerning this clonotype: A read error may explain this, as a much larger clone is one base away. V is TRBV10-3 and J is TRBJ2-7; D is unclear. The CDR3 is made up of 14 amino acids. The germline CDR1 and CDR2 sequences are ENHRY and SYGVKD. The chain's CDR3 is CAISESARSYGQYV. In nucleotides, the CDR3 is TGTGCCATCAGTGAGTCGGCCAGGTCCTACGGGCAGTACGTC.

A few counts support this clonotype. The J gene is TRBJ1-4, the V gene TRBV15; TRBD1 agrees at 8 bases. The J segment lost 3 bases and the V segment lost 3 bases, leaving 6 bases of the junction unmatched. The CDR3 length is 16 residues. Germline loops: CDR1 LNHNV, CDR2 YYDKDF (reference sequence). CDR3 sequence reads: CATSRSDRAANEKLFF. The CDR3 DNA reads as TGTGCCACCAGCAGGTCGGACAGGGCAGCTAATGAAAAACTGTTTTTT. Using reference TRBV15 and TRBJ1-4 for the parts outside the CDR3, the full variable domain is DAMVIQNPRYQVTQFGKPVTLSCSQTLNHNVMYWYQQKSSQAPKLLFHYYDKDFNNEADTPDNFQSRRPNTSFCFLDIRSPGLGDTAMYLCATSRSDRAANEKLFFGSGTQLSVL.

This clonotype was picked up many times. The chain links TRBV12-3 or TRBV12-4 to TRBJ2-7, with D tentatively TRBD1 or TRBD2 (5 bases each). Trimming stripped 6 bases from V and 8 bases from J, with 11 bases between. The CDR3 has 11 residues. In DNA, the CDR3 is TGTGCCAGCAGACGGGACCTGAAGCAGTACTTC. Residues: CASRRDLKQYF.

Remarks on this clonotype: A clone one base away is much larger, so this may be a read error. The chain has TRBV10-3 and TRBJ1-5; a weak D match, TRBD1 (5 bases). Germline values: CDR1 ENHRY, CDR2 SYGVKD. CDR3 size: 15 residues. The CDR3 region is CAISESEGRGQPHHF. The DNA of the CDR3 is TGTGCCATCAGTGAGTCGGAAGGAAGGGGTCAGCCCCACCATTTT.

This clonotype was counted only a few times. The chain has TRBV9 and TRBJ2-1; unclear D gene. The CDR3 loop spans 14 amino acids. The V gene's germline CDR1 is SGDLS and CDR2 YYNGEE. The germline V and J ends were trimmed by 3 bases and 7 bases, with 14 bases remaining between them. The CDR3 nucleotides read TGTGCCAGCAGCGCCCCGAGTGCGAGGAATGAGCAGTTCTTC. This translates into CASSAPSARNEQFF. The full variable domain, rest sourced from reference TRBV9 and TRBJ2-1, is DSGVTQTPKHLITATGQRVTLRCSPRSGDLSVYWYQQSLDQGLQFLIQYYNGEERAKGNILERFSAQQFPDLHSELNLSSLELGDSALYFCASSAPSARNEQFFGPGTRLTVL.

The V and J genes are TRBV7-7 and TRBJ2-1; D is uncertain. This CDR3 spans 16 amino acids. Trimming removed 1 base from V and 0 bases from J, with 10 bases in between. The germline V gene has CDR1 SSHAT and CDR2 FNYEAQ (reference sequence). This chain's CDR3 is CASSLVPRTSYNEQFF. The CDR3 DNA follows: TGTGCCAGCAGCTTAGTCCCTAGGACCTCCTACAATGAGCAGTTCTTC. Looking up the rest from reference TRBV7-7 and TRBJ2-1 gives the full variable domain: GAGVSQSPRYKVTKRGQDVTLRCDPISSHATLYWYQQALGQGPEFLTYFNYEAQPDKSGLPSDRFSAERPEGSISTLTIQRTEQRDSAMYRCASSLVPRTSYNEQFFGPGTRLTVL.

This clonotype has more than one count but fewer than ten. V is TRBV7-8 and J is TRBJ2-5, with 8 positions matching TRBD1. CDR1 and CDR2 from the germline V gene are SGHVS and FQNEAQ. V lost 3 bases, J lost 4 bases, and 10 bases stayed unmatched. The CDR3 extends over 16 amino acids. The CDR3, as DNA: TGTGCCAGCAGCTTCCAAACCCAGGGGGCGGGAGAGACCCAGTACTTC. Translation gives CASSFQTQGAGETQYF. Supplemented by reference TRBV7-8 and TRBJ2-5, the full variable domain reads GAGVSQSPRYKVAKRGQDVALRCDPISGHVSLFWYQQALGQGPEFLTYFQNEAQLDKSGLPSDRFFAERPEGSVSTLKIQRTQQEDSAVYLCASSFQTQGAGETQYFGPGTRLLVL.